This T cell receptor (beta chain) came from a study of shared clonotypes between healthy human individuals. Study findings and constraints: About 5.2% was the fraction of naive CD4 clonotypes found shared across a few donors. Rarefaction revealed incomplete sorted-subset sequencing despite large depth.

The data were produced by immunoSEQ multiplex PCR, yet TCRdb's version contains in-frame clones alone and is incomplete. The sample contains about 1 million clones, around 75% of which appear only once. In germline, CDR1 is SGHAT, CDR2 FQDESV (reference sequence). This CDR3 contains 14 residues. The junction had 7 bases not matched to a gene; V was cut back by 5 bases and J by 4 bases. Negatively enriched CD4+ T cells were divided by CD45RA into naive and memory. In its sample, this clone was seen a few times. Its antigen is unknown. This TCR came from a man aged 18-30 years in good health. Sequencing used memory CD4+ T cells sorted from blood. Specified subset: CD45RA-negative fraction. The chain has TRBV11-1 and TRBJ1-2, with 7 bases fitting TRBD1. The CDR3 DNA sequence: TGTGCCAGCAGCCTAGGGGGCCAGAGCTATGGCTACACCTTC. Translation gives CASSLGGQSYGYTF. Supplemented by reference TRBV11-1 and TRBJ1-2, the full variable domain reads EAEVAQSPRYKITEKSQAVAFWCDPISGHATLYWYRQILGQGPELLVQFQDESVVDDSQLPKDRFSAERLKGVDSTLKIQPAELGDSAMYLCASSLGGQSYGYTFGSGTRLTVV.